The 21 T cell receptor beta chains given below trace back to one sample, sequenced in a study of T-cell reconstitution after alpha-beta-depleted transplantation in children. The TCRbeta library was prepared with unique molecular identifiers. MiXCR, applied by TCRdb to the PCR reads, yields one record per CDR3 protein. This table has around 230,000 distinct CDR3 sequences, around a sixth appearing once. Sequenced here: PBMCs, mostly from graft donor cells, sampled 360 days after TCRalphabeta/CD19-depleted stem cell transplant. The receptor set was obtained from a male patient between 2 and 9 years old who had a stem cell transplant for acute lymphoblastic leukemia, so the T cells may come from the graft donor.

This clonotype was detected many times. J is TRBJ2-1 and V is TRBV7-3, with 7 bases that match TRBD1. The V gene's germline CDR1 is SGHTA and CDR2 FQGTGA. This CDR3 has 14 residues. V was pared by 5 bases and J by 7 bases, with 8 bases of the junction left unmatched. In DNA form, the CDR3 reads TGTGCCAGCAGCAATCCGGGACAGACGAATGAGCAGTTCTTC. Translated, it gives CASSNPGQTNEQFF.

The genes are TRBV21-1 and TRBJ2-5; TRBD2 is the table's D call and was not checked against the DNA. TRBV21-1 is flagged as a pseudogene. This CDR3 spans 14 amino acids. Written as DNA, the CDR3 is TGTGCCAGCGCAGATCGGGACTCGAAAGAGACCCAGTACTTC. It codes for CASADRDSKETQYF.

The rearrangement joins TRBV20-1 to TRBJ1-2; D remains ambiguous. V was trimmed by 5 bases and J by 8 bases, leaving 27 bases between them. The CDR3 totals 16 residues. Germline CDR1 is DFQATT and CDR2 is SNEGSKA (reference sequence). CDR3 in amino acids: CSAHGPRSFNIGGYTF. Written as DNA, the CDR3 is TGCAGTGCTCATGGCCCTCGAAGTTTCAATATAGGGGGCTACACCTTC.

This clonotype was detected only a few times. The V gene is TRBV7-2, the J gene TRBJ2-3; perhaps TRBD1 as D (5 bases). This CDR3 has 16 amino acids. V was cut by 1 base and J by 0 bases, with 11 bases left in between. Germline CDR1 reads SGHTA; CDR2 reads FQGNSA. As DNA, the CDR3 is TGTGCCAGCAGCTTAGGGCCAGGGCCTAGCACAGATACGCAGTATTTT. Protein: CASSLGPGPSTDTQYF.

The genes are TRBV7-2 and TRBJ1-2; D remains ambiguous. Trimming took 1 base from V and 1 from J, leaving 7 bases between them. The length of the CDR3 is 14 residues. Germline V gene sequence: CDR1 SGHTA, CDR2 FQGNSA. In DNA form, the CDR3 reads TGTGCCAGCAGCTTAGGAGCATATAACTATGGCTACACCTTC. Amino acid sequence: CASSLGAYNYGYTF.

This clonotype was seen a handful of times. The chain uses TRBV14 and TRBJ2-3, with TRBD1 matching 7 bases. The J segment lost 5 bases and the V segment lost 2 bases, leaving 7 bases of the junction unmatched. The CDR3 is 15 residues long. Germline values: CDR1 SGHDN, CDR2 FVKESK. CDR3 region: CASSQPTGLKDTQYF. DNA of the CDR3: TGTGCCAGCAGCCAACCGACAGGGTTAAAAGATACGCAGTATTTT.

This clonotype was detected only once. This rearrangement joins TRBV5-1 to TRBJ2-6; TRBD1 agrees at 9 bases. Looked up from germline, CDR1 is SGHRS and CDR2 is YFSETQ. V shed 3 bases and J 2 bases; nucleotides not matched to a gene: 12. This CDR3 comprises 19 residues. CDR3 loop: CASSWGGQGGSAGANVLTF. For the CDR3, the DNA is TGCGCCAGCAGCTGGGGGGGACAGGGAGGCTCGGCTGGGGCCAACGTCCTGACTTTC. The full variable domain, completed using reference TRBV5-1 and TRBJ2-6, is KAGVTQTPRYLIKTRGQQVTLSCSPISGHRSVSWYQQTPGQGLQFLFEYFSETQRNKGNFPGRFSGRQFSNSRSEMNVSTLELGDSALYLCASSWGGQGGSAGANVLTFGAGSRLTVL.

A few counts support this clonotype. The chain carries TRBV14 and TRBJ2-5; either TRBD1 or TRBD2 may fit D (5 bases each). Trimming took off 3 bases at V and 2 bases at J, with 10 bases between the two ends. Germline-derived CDR1 and CDR2 are SGHDN and FVKESK. This CDR3 has 14 amino acids. The CDR3 DNA follows: TGTGCCAGCAGCCATTATGGGGGTCAAGAGACCCAGTACTTC. Its translation is CASSHYGGQETQYF.

The chain links TRBV2 to TRBJ2-1; D tentatively reads TRBD1 or TRBD2 (5 bases each). The V gene's germline CDR1 is SNHLY and CDR2 FYNNEI. The CDR3 has 14 residues. V gave up 7 bases and J gave up 9 bases, with 19 bases separating them. CDR3 in DNA: TGTGCCAGCAACATAGGGACGCCAATTGCTGAGCAGTTCTTC. This codes for CASNIGTPIAEQFF.

This clonotype turned up a few times. The chain recombines TRBV20-1 with TRBJ2-3; 7 bases align to TRBD2. Germline values: CDR1 DFQATT, CDR2 SNEGSKA (reference sequence). The J segment lost 0 bases and the V segment lost 6 bases, leaving 6 bases of the junction unmatched. The CDR3 sequence is 14 residues long. The CDR3 bases are TGCAGTGCACCTCCTAGCGGAAGCACAGATACGCAGTATTTT. Amino acids: CSAPPSGSTDTQYF.

This clonotype has only a few counts. The chain combines TRBV12-3 or TRBV12-4 with TRBJ2-1; D is perhaps TRBD2 (6 bases). CDR3 length: 15 amino acids. V gave up 7 bases and J gave up 5 bases, with 18 bases separating them. The CDR3 spells CASTPQRVSHNEQFF. The DNA of the CDR3 is TGTGCCAGCACCCCGCAGCGGGTGTCCCACAATGAGCAGTTCTTC.

This clonotype showed up just a few times. This chain connects TRBV7-8 to TRBJ2-4; 15 bases align to TRBD2. J was trimmed by 7 bases and V by 5 bases; bases with no gene match: 9. The germline V gene has CDR1 SGHVS and CDR2 FQNEAQ. The CDR3 is 17 residues long. The CDR3 sequence is CASSPGTSGGQRNIQYF. CDR3 nucleotide sequence: TGTGCCAGCAGCCCCGGGACTAGCGGGGGGCAACGGAACATTCAGTACTTC.

The chain recombines TRBV5-1 with TRBJ2-1, with 9 positions matching TRBD2. V shed 7 bases and J 9 bases; nucleotides not matched to a gene: 23. This CDR3 region has 18 residues. Germline lookup yields CDR1 SGHRS and CDR2 YFSETQ. The CDR3 region has the DNA TGCGCCAGCTTACAGGGAACGACGGTAGCGGGAGAACTTGGTGAGCAGTTCTTC. Encoded protein: CASLQGTTVAGELGEQFF. The variable domain in full, completed from reference TRBV5-1 and TRBJ2-1, reads KAGVTQTPRYLIKTRGQQVTLSCSPISGHRSVSWYQQTPGQGLQFLFEYFSETQRNKGNFPGRFSGRQFSNSRSEMNVSTLELGDSALYLCASLQGTTVAGELGEQFFGPGTRLTVL.

The chain links TRBV7-9 to TRBJ1-3, with D possibly being TRBD1 (6 bases). V was clipped by 0 bases and J by 2 bases, with 8 bases between them. The CDR3 is 15 residues long. CDR1 and CDR2 from the germline V gene are SEHNR and FQNEAQ (reference sequence). The CDR3 region has the DNA TGTGCCAGCAGCTTAGCGGGGGCCACTGGAAACACCATATATTTT. As protein: CASSLAGATGNTIYF.

This clonotype was counted only a few times. V usage is TRBV7-6 and J usage is TRBJ1-1, with D perhaps TRBD1 (6 bases). The CDR3 consists of 15 residues. CDR1 is SGHVS and CDR2 is FNYEAQ in the germline V gene. With 6 bases removed from V and 5 bases from J, the gap between germline ends came to 19 bases. The CDR3 region is CASRAHRQALTEAFF. The CDR3 region has the DNA TGTGCCAGCAGGGCCCACCGACAGGCTCTTACTGAAGCTTTCTTT.

V and J are TRBV5-1 and TRBJ1-6; D might be TRBD1 (5 bases). Germline loops: CDR1 SGHRS, CDR2 YFSETQ. CDR3 length: 17 residues. The V and J ends lost 0 bases and 7 bases respectively, with 17 bases between them. CDR3 sequence (DNA): TGCGCCAGCAGCTTGGAGGGACTCTCTGTAGCGAATTCACCCCTCCACTTT. Translating it yields CASSLEGLSVANSPLHF.

CDR3 region: CASSFTTGANQPQHF. CDR3 bases: TGTGCCAGCAGTTTTACCACAGGGGCAAATCAGCCCCAGCATTTT. The chain uses TRBV6-5 and TRBJ1-5, with TRBD1 matching over 7 bases. Losses at the gene ends were 4 bases for V and 4 bases for J; bases not matched to a gene: 7. The CDR3 runs 15 residues. Germline CDR1 is MNHEY and CDR2 is SVGAGI.

The J gene is TRBJ2-2, the V gene TRBV11-2, with no clear D. This CDR3 comprises 14 residues. V lost 1 base and J lost 7, with 10 bases in between. Looked up from germline, CDR1 is SGHAT and CDR2 is FQNNGV. The CDR3 DNA reads as TGTGCCAGCAGCTTAGGTTTAATCGGCGGGGAGCTGTTTTTT. It encodes CASSLGLIGGELFF.

J is TRBJ2-1 and V is TRBV28; 8 bases are shared with TRBD1. CDR1 and CDR2 (germline): MDHEN, SYDVKM. V dropped 2 bases and J dropped 8; count of bases not matched to a gene: 20. The CDR3 runs 19 residues. The CDR3 here is CASSLRLTDRVLLGDEQFF. For the CDR3, the DNA is TGTGCCAGCAGTTTAAGGCTGACGGACAGGGTCTTGTTGGGGGATGAGCAGTTCTTC.

This sequence joins TRBV4-2 and TRBJ2-3; 7 bases line up with TRBD2. Germline-derived CDR1 and CDR2 are LGHNA and YNFKEQ. V trimming: 3 bases; J trimming: 2 bases; junction bases outside the gene matches: 11. The length of the CDR3 is 17 residues. CDR3 sequence reads: CASSHSLERDDTDTQYF. CDR3 DNA: TGTGCCAGCAGCCACAGCCTGGAGCGGGACGACACAGATACGCAGTATTTT.

DNA of the CDR3: TGTGCCAGCAGTGCCCTTTTGCAGCCGAGCACAGATACGCAGTATTTT. Amino acids: CASSALLQPSTDTQYF. The rearrangement joins TRBV12-3 or TRBV12-4 to TRBJ2-3; D unclear. The V end lost 5 bases, the J end lost 0 bases, and 15 bases lay between the germline ends. The CDR3 spans 16 residues.